This passage covers 3 T cell receptor beta chains from one sample sequenced in a study of cytomegalovirus exposure and HLA in healthy donors. Vbeta (60) and Jbeta (13) primers were used in the PCR. Sequenced by immunoSEQ multiplex PCR; TCRdb stores in-frame clones only, minus some. Of some 110,000 clones listed, around 68% are singletons. Specimen: PBMCs. The receptors were gathered from a woman in her forties or fifties in good health and CMV-seropositive.

This rearrangement joins TRBV19 to TRBJ2-2; D might be TRBD2 (6 bases). From germline, CDR1 is LNHDA and CDR2 SQIVND (reference sequence). Trimming pared 4 bases from V and 4 bases from J, leaving 22 bases between. The CDR3 is 18 residues long. This chain's CDR3 is CASSTLAAAIGGTGELFF. CDR3 nucleotide sequence: TGTGCCAGTAGTACCCTGGCAGCCGCAATCGGGGGCACCGGGGAGCTGTTTTTT.

This clone turned up a few times. The rearrangement uses TRBV7-8 and TRBJ2-5; possible D gene TRBD1, 6 bases. With the DNA end fitting TRBJ2-7 better, the J assignment may be wrong. The CDR3 consists of 15 residues. The germline gives CDR1 SGHVS, CDR2 FQNEAQ. CDR3 sequence reads: CASSLGQGNGYEQYF. For the CDR3, the DNA is TGTGCCAGCAGCTTAGGGCAGGGGAACGGCTACGAGCAGTACTTC.

The V gene is TRBV6-5, the J gene TRBJ2-4; no clear D. This CDR3 has 14 amino acids. The V gene lost 5 bases and the J gene lost 0 bases, with 8 bases spanning the gap. Germline CDR1 is MNHEY and CDR2 is SVGAGI. CDR3 sequence reads: CASSPGLAKNIQYF. CDR3 nucleotide sequence: TGTGCCAGCAGTCCCGGTCTAGCCAAAAACATTCAGTACTTC.